The rows below give T cell receptor beta chains drawn from one sample of a study of T cell responses to AZD1222 COVID-19 vaccine. Produced via immunoSEQ multiplex PCR; TCRdb's table is partial and in-frame only. The table lists 90,000 to 150,000 clones, 87% of them singletons, with about 2.5% in the top ten. The specimen was peripheral blood, collected 28 days after the second AZD1222 dose. The receptor source for this set is an adult who received the AZD1222 COVID-19 vaccine. CDR3s include the opening cysteine and the closing phenylalanine or tryptophan. A D gene is named only where the DNA matches it firmly. Clone size, where shown, is once, few, many, or a class for clones that have expanded.

J: TRBJ1-2; size: -; D: -; V: TRBV19; CDR3: CASSMTLFLTYGYTF; DNA: TGTGCCAGTAGTATGACTCTTTTTCTAACCTATGGCTACACCTTC
J: TRBJ1-1; size: once; D: -; V: TRBV10-3; CDR3: CAISPPQGRTEAFF; DNA: TGTGCCATCAGCCCACCCCAGGGTAGGACTGAAGCTTTCTTT
J: TRBJ1-2; size: -; D: -; V: TRBV5-1; CDR3: CASSLDGQSSYTF; DNA: TGCGCCAGCAGCTTGGATGGACAGAGCAGCTACACCTTC
J: TRBJ1-1; size: -; D: -; V: TRBV28; CDR3: CASSLILNTEAFF; DNA: TGTGCCAGCAGTTTAATATTGAACACTGAAGCTTTCTTT
J: TRBJ2-1; size: -; D: -; V: TRBV19; CDR3: CASSTPAVLNNEQFF; DNA: TGTGCCAGTAGTACCCCAGCGGTATTGAACAATGAGCAGTTCTTC
J: TRBJ1-2; size: -; D: TRBD1; V: TRBV29-1; CDR3: CSVGTGATYGYTF; DNA: TGCAGCGTTGGGACAGGGGCGACCTATGGCTACACCTTC
J: TRBJ2-3; size: -; D: TRBD2; V: TRBV4-2; CDR3: CASSHRLAGSTDTQYF; DNA: TGTGCCAGCAGCCACCGACTAGCGGGGTCGACAGATACGCAGTATTTT
J: TRBJ1-1; size: once; D: TRBD1; V: TRBV6-2/TRBV6-3; CDR3: CASSPGQGAGDEAFF; DNA: TGTGCCAGCAGTCCCGGACAGGGGGCCGGAGATGAAGCTTTCTTT
J: TRBJ2-7; size: -; D: -; V: TRBV29-1; CDR3: CSVWGLNSYEQYF; DNA: TGCAGCGTTTGGGGATTAAACTCCTACGAGCAGTACTTC
J: TRBJ2-2; size: -; D: -; V: TRBV14; CDR3: CASSQSEPGELFF; DNA: TGTGCCAGCAGCCAATCGGAGCCCGGGGAGCTGTTTTTT
J: TRBJ1-6; size: -; D: -; V: TRBV5-1; CDR3: CASSLQTENSPLHF; DNA: TGCGCCAGCAGCTTGCAGACCGAAAATTCACCCCTCCACTTT
J: TRBJ1-2; size: -; D: -; V: TRBV5-6; CDR3: CASSLAGGDYGYTF; DNA: TGTGCCAGCAGCTTGGCCGGGGGTGACTATGGCTACACCTTC
J: TRBJ2-7; size: once; D: -; V: TRBV6-5; CDR3: CASSSTRGRSYEQYF; DNA: TGTGCCAGCAGTTCAACCCGCGGGCGCAGCTACGAGCAGTACTTC
J: TRBJ2-5; size: -; D: TRBD1; V: TRBV11-3; CDR3: CASSRQGQETQYF; DNA: TGTGCCAGCAGCAGACAGGGGCAAGAGACCCAGTACTTC
J: TRBJ1-2; size: -; D: -; V: TRBV28; CDR3: CASHEVPHAATF; DNA: TGTGCCAGTCACGAGGTGCCCCACGCCGCCACCTTC
J: TRBJ1-2; size: -; D: TRBD1; V: TRBV2; CDR3: CALLNTGEYGYTF; DNA: TGTGCCCTTTTGAACACAGGGGAGTATGGCTACACCTTC
J: TRBJ1-2; size: -; D: -; V: TRBV7-3; CDR3: CASSLGVRDYGYTF; DNA: TGTGCCAGCAGCTTAGGGGTCAGGGACTATGGCTACACCTTC
J: TRBJ2-3; size: -; D: TRBD2; V: TRBV19; CDR3: CASSIEAGGQMNTQYF; DNA: TGTGCCAGTAGTATTGAGGCGGGGGGGCAGATGAATACGCAGTATTTT
J: TRBJ2-1; size: -; D: -; V: TRBV4-3; CDR3: CASSQDVGSYNEQFF; DNA: TGCGCCAGCAGCCAAGATGTAGGTTCCTACAATGAGCAGTTCTTC
J: TRBJ2-1; size: -; D: TRBD1; V: TRBV6-4; CDR3: CASSDSKGQGAYNEQFF; DNA: TGTGCCAGCAGTGACTCAAAGGGACAGGGAGCCTACAATGAGCAGTTCTTC
J: TRBJ1-2; size: -; D: -; V: TRBV7-2; CDR3: CASSPSGGVPDGYTF; DNA: TGTGCCAGCAGCCCGTCGGGGGGGGTGCCCGATGGCTACACCTTC
J: TRBJ1-2; size: -; D: -; V: TRBV9; CDR3: CASSVEGNYGYTF; DNA: TGTGCCAGCAGCGTAGAGGGTAACTATGGCTACACCTTC
J: TRBJ1-1; size: once; D: -; V: TRBV2; CDR3: CASKEHLNTEAFF; DNA: TGTGCCAGCAAGGAACACTTGAACACTGAAGCTTTCTTT
J: TRBJ2-3; size: -; D: -; V: TRBV10-1; CDR3: CASSGWTGATDTQYF; DNA: TGCGCCAGCAGTGGGTGGACTGGGGCCACAGATACGCAGTATTTT
J: TRBJ1-1; size: -; D: -; V: TRBV5-4; CDR3: CASQRWGNTEAFF; DNA: TGTGCCAGCCAACGGTGGGGGAACACTGAAGCTTTCTTT
J: TRBJ1-5; size: -; D: -; V: TRBV6-2/TRBV6-3; CDR3: CASSIHDLGNQPQHF; DNA: TGTGCCAGCAGTATCCACGATTTGGGTAATCAGCCCCAGCATTTT
J: TRBJ2-2; size: few; D: -; V: TRBV9; CDR3: CASSVLPGQNTGELFF; DNA: TGTGCCAGCAGCGTCCTTCCGGGACAGAACACCGGGGAGCTGTTTTTT
J: TRBJ2-5; size: -; D: -; V: TRBV7-6; CDR3: CASRSRAPGTQYF; DNA: TGTGCCAGCAGATCAAGGGCCCCGGGGACCCAGTACTTC
J: TRBJ2-1; size: -; D: -; V: TRBV18; CDR3: CASSSTNEQFF; DNA: TGTGCCAGCTCATCAACGAATGAGCAGTTCTTC
J: TRBJ1-2; size: -; D: -; V: TRBV25-1; CDR3: CASSEYGGGDYGYTF; DNA: TGTGCCAGCAGTGAATATGGGGGGGGAGACTATGGCTACACCTTC
J: TRBJ1-5; size: -; D: -; V: TRBV10-3; CDR3: CAISESWQNNQPQHF; DNA: TGTGCCATCAGTGAGTCCTGGCAGAACAATCAGCCCCAGCATTTT
J: TRBJ1-6; size: -; D: TRBD1; V: TRBV6-6; CDR3: CASSHPTGGAYSPLHF; DNA: TGTGCCAGCAGTCATCCTACAGGGGGAGCATATTCACCCCTCCACTTT
J: TRBJ1-3; size: -; D: -; V: TRBV6-1; CDR3: CASSERWGGSGNTIYF; DNA: TGTGCCAGCAGTGAAAGGTGGGGGGGCTCTGGAAACACCATATATTTT
J: TRBJ1-1; size: -; D: TRBD1; V: TRBV5-1; CDR3: CASSFYRGSGTEAFF; DNA: TGCGCCAGCAGCTTTTACAGGGGTTCGGGCACTGAAGCTTTCTTT
J: TRBJ1-2; size: few; D: -; V: TRBV12-3/TRBV12-4; CDR3: CASRHRNNYGYTF; DNA: TGTGCCAGCAGACACAGGAACAACTATGGCTACACCTTC
J: TRBJ1-2; size: -; D: TRBD1; V: TRBV5-6; CDR3: CASSFRDRANYGYTF; DNA: TGTGCCAGCAGCTTCCGGGACAGAGCTAACTATGGCTACACCTTC
J: TRBJ1-4; size: -; D: TRBD1; V: TRBV6-5; CDR3: CASQKGQANEKLFF; DNA: TGTGCCAGCCAAAAAGGACAGGCAAACGAAAAACTGTTTTTT
J: TRBJ1-2; size: -; D: -; V: TRBV4-3; CDR3: CASSQAPAGGLYGYTF; DNA: TGCGCCAGCAGCCAAGCCCCCGCGGGCGGACTCTATGGCTACACCTTC
J: TRBJ1-1; size: -; D: -; V: TRBV7-3; CDR3: CASSLNVNTEAFF; DNA: TGTGCCAGCAGCTTAAACGTGAACACTGAAGCTTTCTTT
J: TRBJ1-4; size: -; D: -; V: TRBV2; CDR3: CASYPSAINEKLFF; DNA: TGTGCCAGCTATCCCTCGGCAATTAATGAAAAACTGTTTTTT
J: TRBJ1-6; size: once; D: -; V: TRBV14; CDR3: CASSPLASSPLHF; DNA: TGTGCCAGCAGCCCCCTGGCCTCCTCACCCCTCCACTTT
J: TRBJ1-2; size: -; D: TRBD1; V: TRBV5-1; CDR3: CASSSGGQVKGYTF; DNA: TGCGCCAGCAGCTCGGGAGGACAGGTTAAGGGCTACACCTTC
J: TRBJ1-2; size: -; D: TRBD1; V: TRBV29-1; CDR3: CSVDLVGTGVSGYTF; DNA: TGCAGCGTTGATTTAGTTGGGACAGGGGTCAGCGGCTACACCTTC
J: TRBJ1-2; size: -; D: TRBD1; V: TRBV6-6; CDR3: CASSYPSTGHGYTF; DNA: TGTGCCAGCAGTTACCCGTCGACAGGGCATGGCTACACCTTC
J: TRBJ1-5; size: -; D: -; V: TRBV6-2/TRBV6-3; CDR3: CASSFGRKKGYQPQHF; DNA: TGTGCCAGCAGTTTCGGACGGAAGAAAGGTTATCAGCCCCAGCATTTT